The clone carrying this T cell receptor (beta chain) was seen a few times. Its antigen is not known. The germline gives CDR1 SGHDN, CDR2 FVKESK. V was cut by 1 base and J by 5 bases, with 7 bases left in between. The CDR3 spans 13 residues. These data belong to a study of cytomegalovirus exposure and HLA in healthy donors. Study outcomes and limitations: Later analysis showed TCR association rates varying by HLA locus, highest for DRB1 and lowest for HLA-C.

PCR primers comprised 60 Vbeta and 13 Jbeta primers. The protocol was immunoSEQ multiplex PCR, while the TCRdb copy is restricted to in-frame clones and leaves out a portion. This sample has more than 85,000 clones, with about 80% found just once. Each donor was healthy, and each was a bone marrow donor. Sample: PBMCs. This sequence originates from a woman between 50 and 59 years old in good health and CMV-seropositive. V and J are TRBV14 and TRBJ2-3; the D is unclear. CDR3 region: CASSQVIGDTQYF. In nucleotides, the CDR3 is TGTGCCAGCAGCCAAGTGATCGGAGATACGCAGTATTTT.